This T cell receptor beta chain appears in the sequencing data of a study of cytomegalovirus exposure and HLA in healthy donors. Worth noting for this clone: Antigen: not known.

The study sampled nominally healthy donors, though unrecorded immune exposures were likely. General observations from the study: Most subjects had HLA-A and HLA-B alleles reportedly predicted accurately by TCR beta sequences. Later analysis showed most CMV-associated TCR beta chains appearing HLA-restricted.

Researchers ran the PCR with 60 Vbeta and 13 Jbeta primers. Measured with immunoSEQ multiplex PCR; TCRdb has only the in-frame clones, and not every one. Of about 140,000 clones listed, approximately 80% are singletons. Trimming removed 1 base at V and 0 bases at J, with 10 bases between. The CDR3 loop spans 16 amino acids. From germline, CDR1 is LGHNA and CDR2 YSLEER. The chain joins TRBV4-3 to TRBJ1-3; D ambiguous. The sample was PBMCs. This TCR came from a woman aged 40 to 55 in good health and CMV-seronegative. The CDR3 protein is CASSQGGPASGNTIYF. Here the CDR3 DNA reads TGCGCCAGCAGCCAAGGTGGCCCTGCCTCTGGAAACACCATATATTTT.